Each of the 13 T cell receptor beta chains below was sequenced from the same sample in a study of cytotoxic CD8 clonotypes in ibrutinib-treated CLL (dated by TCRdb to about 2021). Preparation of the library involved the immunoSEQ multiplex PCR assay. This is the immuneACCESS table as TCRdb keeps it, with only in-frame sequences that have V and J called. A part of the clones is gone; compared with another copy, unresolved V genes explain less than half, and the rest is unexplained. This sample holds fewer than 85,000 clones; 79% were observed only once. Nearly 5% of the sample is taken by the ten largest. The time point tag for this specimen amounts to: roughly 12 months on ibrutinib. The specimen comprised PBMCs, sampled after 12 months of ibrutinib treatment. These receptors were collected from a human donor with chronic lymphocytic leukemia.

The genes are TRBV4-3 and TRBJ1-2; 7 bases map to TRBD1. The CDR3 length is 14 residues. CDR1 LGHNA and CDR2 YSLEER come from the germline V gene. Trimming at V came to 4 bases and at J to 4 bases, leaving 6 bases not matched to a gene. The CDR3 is CASSRDREVYGYTF. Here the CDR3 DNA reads TGCGCCAGCAGCCGCGACAGGGAAGTCTATGGCTACACCTTC.

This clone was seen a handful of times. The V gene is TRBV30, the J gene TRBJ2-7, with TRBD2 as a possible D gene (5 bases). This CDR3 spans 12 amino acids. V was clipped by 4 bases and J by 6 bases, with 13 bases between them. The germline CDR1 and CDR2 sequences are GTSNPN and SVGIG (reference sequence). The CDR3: CAWTRRRSEQYF. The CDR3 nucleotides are TGTGCCTGGACGCGCCGGAGGAGCGAGCAGTACTTC. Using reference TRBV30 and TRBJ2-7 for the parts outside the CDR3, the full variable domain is SQTIHQWPATLVQPVGSPLSLECTVEGTSNPNLYWYRQAAGRGLQLLFYSVGIGQISSEVPQNLSASRPQDRQFILSSKKLLLSDSGFYLCAWTRRRSEQYFGPGTRLTVT.

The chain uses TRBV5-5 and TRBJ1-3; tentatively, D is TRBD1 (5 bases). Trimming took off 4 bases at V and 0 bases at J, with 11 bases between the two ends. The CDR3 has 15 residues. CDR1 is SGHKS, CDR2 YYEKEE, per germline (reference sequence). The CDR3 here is CASSRGTTSGNTIYF. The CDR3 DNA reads TGTGCCAGCAGCCGAGGGACGACCTCTGGAAACACCATATATTTT.

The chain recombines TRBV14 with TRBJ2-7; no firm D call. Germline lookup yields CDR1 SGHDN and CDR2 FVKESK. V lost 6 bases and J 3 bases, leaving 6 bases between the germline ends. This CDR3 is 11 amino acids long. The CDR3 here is CASRGNYEQYF. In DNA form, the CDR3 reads TGTGCCAGCAGGGGGAACTACGAGCAGTACTTC. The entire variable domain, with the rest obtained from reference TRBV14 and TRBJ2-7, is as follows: EAGVTQFPSHSVIEKGQTVTLRCDPISGHDNLYWYRRVMGKEIKFLLHFVKESKQDESGMPNNRFLAERTGGTYSTLKVQPAELEDSGVYFCASRGNYEQYFGPGTRLTVT.

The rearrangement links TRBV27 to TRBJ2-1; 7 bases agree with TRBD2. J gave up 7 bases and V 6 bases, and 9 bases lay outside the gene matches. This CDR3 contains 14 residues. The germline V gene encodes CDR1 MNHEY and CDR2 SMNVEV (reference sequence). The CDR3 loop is CASSQGGPGNEQFF. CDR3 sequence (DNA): TGTGCCAGCAGCCAGGGAGGGCCTGGGAATGAGCAGTTCTTC.

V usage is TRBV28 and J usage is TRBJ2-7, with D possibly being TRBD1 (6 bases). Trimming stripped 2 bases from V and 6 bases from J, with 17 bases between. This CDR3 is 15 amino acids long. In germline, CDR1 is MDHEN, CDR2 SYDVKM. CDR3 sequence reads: CASSLVGGWGREQYF. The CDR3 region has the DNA TGTGCCAGCAGTTTAGTTGGGGGCTGGGGGCGCGAGCAGTACTTC.

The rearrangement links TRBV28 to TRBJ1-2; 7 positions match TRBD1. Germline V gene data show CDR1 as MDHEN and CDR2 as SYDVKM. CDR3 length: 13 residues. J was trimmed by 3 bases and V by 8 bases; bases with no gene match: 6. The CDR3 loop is CASVLDRDYGYTF. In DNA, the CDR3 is TGTGCCAGCGTTTTAGACAGGGACTATGGCTACACCTTC.

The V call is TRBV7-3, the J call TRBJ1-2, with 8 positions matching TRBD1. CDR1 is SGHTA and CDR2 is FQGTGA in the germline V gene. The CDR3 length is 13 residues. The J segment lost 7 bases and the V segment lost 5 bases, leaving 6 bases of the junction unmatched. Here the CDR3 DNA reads TGTGCCAGCAGCCGGGGGACAGGCGGTGGCTACACCTTC. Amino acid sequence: CASSRGTGGGYTF.

The CDR3 protein is CASSIGTGAYGYTF. The CDR3, as DNA: TGTGCCAGTAGTATTGGGACAGGGGCCTATGGCTACACCTTC. The genes are TRBV19 and TRBJ1-2, with 10 positions matching TRBD1. With V trimmed by 3 bases and J by 4 bases, 2 bases remained unmatched. From germline, CDR1 is LNHDA and CDR2 SQIVND (reference sequence). The CDR3 is 14 residues long.

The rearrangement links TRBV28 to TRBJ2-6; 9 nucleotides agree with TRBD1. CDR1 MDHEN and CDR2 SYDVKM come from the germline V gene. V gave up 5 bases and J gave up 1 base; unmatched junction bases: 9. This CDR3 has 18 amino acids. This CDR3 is CASSPPGQGGSGANVLTF. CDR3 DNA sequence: TGTGCCAGCAGTCCTCCGGGACAGGGAGGATCTGGGGCCAACGTCCTGACTTTC.

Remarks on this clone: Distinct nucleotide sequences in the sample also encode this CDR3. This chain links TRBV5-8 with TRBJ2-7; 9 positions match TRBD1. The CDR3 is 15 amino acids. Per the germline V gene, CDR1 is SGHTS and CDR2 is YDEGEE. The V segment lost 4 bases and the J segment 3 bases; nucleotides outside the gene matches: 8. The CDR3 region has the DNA TGTGCCAGCAGCCTCGCCGGGACAGGGCTCTACGAGCAGTACTTC. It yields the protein CASSLAGTGLYEQYF.

The CDR3: CASSPPGEENIQYF. The DNA of the CDR3 is TGCGCCAGCAGCCCCCCCGGGGAGGAAAACATTCAGTACTTC. This sequence joins TRBV4-3 and TRBJ2-4; weak D call: TRBD2 (6 bases). V was cut by 4 bases and J by 5 bases, with 12 bases left in between. This CDR3 region has 14 residues. Per germline, CDR1 LGHNA and CDR2 YSLEER.

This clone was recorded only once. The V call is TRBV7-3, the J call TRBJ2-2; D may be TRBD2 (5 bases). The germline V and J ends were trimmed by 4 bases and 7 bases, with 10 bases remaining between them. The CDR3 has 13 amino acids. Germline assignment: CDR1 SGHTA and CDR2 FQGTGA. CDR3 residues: CASSSLGVGELFF. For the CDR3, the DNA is TGTGCCAGCAGCTCACTAGGAGTCGGGGAGCTGTTTTTT.